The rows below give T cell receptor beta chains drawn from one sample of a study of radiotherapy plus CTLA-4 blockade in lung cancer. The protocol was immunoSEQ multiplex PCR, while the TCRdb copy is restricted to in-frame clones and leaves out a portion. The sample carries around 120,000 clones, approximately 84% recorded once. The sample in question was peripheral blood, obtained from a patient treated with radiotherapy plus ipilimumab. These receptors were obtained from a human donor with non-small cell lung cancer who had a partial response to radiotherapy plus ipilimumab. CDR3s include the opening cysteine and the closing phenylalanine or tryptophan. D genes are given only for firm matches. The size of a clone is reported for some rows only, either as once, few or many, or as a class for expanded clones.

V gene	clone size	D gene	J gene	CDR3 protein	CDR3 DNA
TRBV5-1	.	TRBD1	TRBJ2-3	CASSSGQGGDTQYF	TGCGCCAGCAGCTCGGGACAGGGGGGAGATACGCAGTATTTT
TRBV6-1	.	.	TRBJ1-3	CASSELGNTIYF	TGTGCCAGCAGTGAACTAGGAAACACCATATATTTT
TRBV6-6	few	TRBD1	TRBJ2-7	CASSQTTGSYEQYF	TGTGCCAGCAGCCAAACGACAGGGAGCTACGAGCAGTACTTC
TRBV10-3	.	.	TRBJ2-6	CAINDGTSSGANVLTF	TGTGCCATCAATGATGGAACTAGCTCTGGGGCCAACGTCCTGACTTTC
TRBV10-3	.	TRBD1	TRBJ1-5	CAISPGQANQPQHF	TGTGCCATCAGTCCCGGACAGGCCAATCAGCCCCAGCATTTT
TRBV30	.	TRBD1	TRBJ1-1	CAWRAGTALNQAFF	TGTGCCTGGAGGGCCGGGACAGCCTTAAACCAAGCTTTCTTT
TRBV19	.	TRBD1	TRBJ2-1	CASGTGWNEQFF	TGTGCCAGTGGGACAGGGTGGAATGAGCAGTTCTTC
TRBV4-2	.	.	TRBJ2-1	CASSQDEYNEQFF	TGTGCCAGCAGCCAAGACGAGTACAATGAGCAGTTCTTC
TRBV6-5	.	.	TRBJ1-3	CASSYSPGVSGNTIYF	TGTGCCAGCAGTTACTCCCCGGGGGTCTCTGGAAACACCATATATTTT
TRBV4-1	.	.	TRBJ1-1	CASSQVQGRGTEAFF	TGCGCCAGCAGCCAAGTACAGGGACGGGGCACTGAAGCTTTCTTT
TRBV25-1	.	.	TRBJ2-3	CASSESGSTDTQYF	TGTGCCAGCAGTGAATCAGGGAGCACAGATACGCAGTATTTT
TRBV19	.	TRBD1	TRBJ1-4	CASSPQGASNEKLFF	TGTGCCAGTAGTCCCCAGGGGGCTTCTAATGAAAAACTGTTTTTT
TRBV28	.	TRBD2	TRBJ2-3	CASRKRTSGGTDTQYF	TGTGCCAGCAGAAAAAGGACTAGCGGGGGGACGGATACGCAGTATTTT
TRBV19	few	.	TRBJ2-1	CASSMRANYNEQFF	TGTGCCAGTAGTATGCGGGCCAACTACAATGAGCAGTTCTTC
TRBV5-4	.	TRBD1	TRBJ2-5	CASSLGDSQETQYF	TGTGCCAGCAGCTTGGGGGACAGCCAAGAGACCCAGTACTTC
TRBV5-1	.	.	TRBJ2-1	CASMDSISYNEQFF	TGCGCCAGCATGGACAGCATCTCCTACAATGAGCAGTTCTTC
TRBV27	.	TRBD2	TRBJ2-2	CASSTRELAVGSGELFF	TGTGCCAGCAGTACTCGGGAACTAGCGGTAGGGTCCGGGGAGCTGTTTTTT
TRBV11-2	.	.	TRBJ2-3	CASSLASGDHTDTQYF	TGTGCCAGCAGCTTAGCTTCAGGGGACCACACAGATACGCAGTATTTT
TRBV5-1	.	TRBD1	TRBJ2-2	CASSLRPGQGNTGELFF	TGCGCCAGCAGCCTCAGACCGGGACAGGGGAACACCGGGGAGCTGTTTTTT
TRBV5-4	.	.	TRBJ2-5	CASSPGTSRGWTQYF	TGTGCCAGCAGCCCGGGTACTAGCAGGGGGTGGACCCAGTACTTC
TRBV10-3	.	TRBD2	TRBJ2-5	CAISASQASGSETQYF	TGTGCCATCAGTGCCTCTCAGGCTAGCGGGAGTGAGACCCAGTACTTC
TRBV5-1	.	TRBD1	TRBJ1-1	CASSGQQGRSTEAFF	TGCGCCAGCAGCGGGCAACAGGGGAGGAGTACTGAAGCTTTCTTT
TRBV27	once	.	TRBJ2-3	CASSLSWLASTDTQYF	TGTGCCAGCAGTTTATCGTGGCTAGCGAGCACAGATACGCAGTATTTT
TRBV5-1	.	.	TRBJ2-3	CASSAGHPAGTDTQYF	TGCGCCAGCAGCGCCGGACACCCGGCGGGCACAGATACGCAGTATTTT
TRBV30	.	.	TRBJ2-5	CAWSVPRTGRDETQYF	TGTGCCTGGAGTGTACCCAGGACAGGGAGGGACGAGACCCAGTACTTC
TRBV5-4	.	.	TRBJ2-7	CASSLSGQIFYEQYF	TGTGCCAGCAGCTTGAGCGGCCAGATATTCTACGAGCAGTACTTC
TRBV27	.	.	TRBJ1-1	CASRRRRENTEAFF	TGTGCCAGCAGGAGGAGGCGGGAGAACACTGAAGCTTTCTTT
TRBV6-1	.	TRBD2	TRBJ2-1	CASRLAGSSYNEQFF	TGTGCCAGCAGACTAGCGGGGAGCTCCTACAATGAGCAGTTCTTC
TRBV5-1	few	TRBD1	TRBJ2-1	CASSRSTGQGYNEQFF	TGCGCCAGCAGCAGAAGCACGGGACAGGGATACAATGAGCAGTTCTTC
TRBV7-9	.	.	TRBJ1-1	CASSPQGADPRAFF	TGTGCCAGCAGCCCACAGGGTGCGGACCCTAGAGCTTTCTTT
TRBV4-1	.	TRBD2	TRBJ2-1	CASSHSGGSYNEQFF	TGCGCCAGCAGCCATTCGGGGGGGTCCTACAATGAGCAGTTCTTC
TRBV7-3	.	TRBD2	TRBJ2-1	CASSSGMNLNEQFF	TGTGCCAGTTCTAGCGGGATGAACCTCAATGAGCAGTTCTTC
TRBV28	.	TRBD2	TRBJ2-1	CAISFEGTSGAGGGSYNEQFF	TGTGCCATCTCTTTTGAGGGGACTAGCGGTGCTGGAGGCGGGTCCTACAATGAGCAGTTCTTC
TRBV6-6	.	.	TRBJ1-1	CASSQHNERTEAFF	TGTGCCAGCAGCCAACATAACGAGCGGACTGAAGCTTTCTTT
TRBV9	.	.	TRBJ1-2	CASSVGAGDGYTF	TGTGCCAGCAGCGTAGGGGCAGGGGATGGCTACACCTTC
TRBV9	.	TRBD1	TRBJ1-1	CASSVGTGDSANTEAFF	TGTGCCAGCAGCGTAGGTACAGGGGACTCGGCGAACACTGAAGCTTTCTTT
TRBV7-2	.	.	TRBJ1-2	CASSLEGGNGYTF	TGTGCCAGCAGCTTAGAAGGGGGAAATGGCTACACCTTC
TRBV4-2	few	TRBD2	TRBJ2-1	CASSQARFLLAATFLVF	TGTGCCAGCAGCCAGGCCCGGTTCCTGCTAGCGGCCACGTTCTTGGTCTTC
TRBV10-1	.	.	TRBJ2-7	CATPSGASGSPTHYEQYF	TGCGCCACCCCCTCGGGGGCTAGCGGAAGCCCCACCCACTACGAGCAGTACTTC
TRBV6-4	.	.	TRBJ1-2	CASSDSGGAGGYTF	TGTGCCAGCAGTGACTCTGGGGGGGCAGGAGGCTACACCTTC
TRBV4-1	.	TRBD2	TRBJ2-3	CASSQVGTSVLDTQYF	TGCGCCAGCAGCCAAGTTGGGACTAGCGTTTTAGATACGCAGTATTTT
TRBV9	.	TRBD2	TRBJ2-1	CASSPRLAENNEQFF	TGTGCCAGCAGCCCACGACTAGCGGAAAACAATGAGCAGTTCTTC
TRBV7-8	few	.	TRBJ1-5	CASSPPIPQPQHF	TGTGCCAGCAGCCCCCCAATCCCTCAGCCCCAGCATTTT
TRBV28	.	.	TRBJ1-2	CASSDRGYGYTF	TGTGCCAGCAGTGACCGGGGCTATGGCTACACCTTC
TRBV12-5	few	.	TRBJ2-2	CASGLANSGTGELFF	TGTGCTAGTGGTTTGGCTAACAGCGGGACCGGGGAGCTGTTTTTT
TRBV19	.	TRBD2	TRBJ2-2	CASSTPASGLYTGELFF	TGTGCCAGTAGTACCCCCGCTAGCGGGTTGTACACCGGGGAGCTGTTTTTT
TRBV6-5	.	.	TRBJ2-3	CASSYSRVGTDTQYF	TGTGCCAGCAGTTACTCCAGGGTGGGCACAGATACGCAGTATTTT
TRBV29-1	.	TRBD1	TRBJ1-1	CSVYDRGNTEAFF	TGCAGCGTCTACGACAGGGGGAACACTGAAGCTTTCTTT
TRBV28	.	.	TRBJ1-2	CASSDSTYGYTF	TGTGCCAGCAGTGACAGCACTTATGGCTACACCTTC
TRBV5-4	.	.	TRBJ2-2	CASSRGGDRSTGELFF	TGTGCCAGCAGCCGTGGGGGGGACAGGTCAACCGGGGAGCTGTTTTTT
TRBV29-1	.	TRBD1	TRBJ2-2	CSVKKQGSTGELFF	TGCAGCGTAAAAAAACAGGGGTCCACCGGGGAGCTGTTTTTT